The 23 T cell receptor beta chains reported below all come from one sample, sequenced in a study of T-cell memory formation after mild COVID-19. Using its own MiXCR run on the 5' RACE reads, TCRdb lists one record per CDR3 protein. The data show about 16,000 distinct CDR3 sequences, around 25% seen once. Sequenced material: PBMCs or a T cell subset sorted from them (not recorded which). Source of these receptors: a man between 18 and 29 years old who had mild COVID-19 (a few samples of this study predate the infection). Cell type and time point are not known.

This clonotype has at least ten counts. CDR3 nucleotides: TGCGCCAGCAGCCAAGTTGCAGCTAACTATGGCTACACCTTC. This encodes CASSQVAANYGYTF. This sequence joins TRBV4-1 and TRBJ1-2; D unresolved. Trimming removed 1 base at V and 0 bases at J, with 6 bases between. This CDR3 is built from 14 residues. The germline V gene encodes CDR1 MGHRA and CDR2 YSYEKL.

DNA for the CDR3: TGTGCCAGCCCCATCCGAGGGGCCAAGGGGGGCTACACCTTC. This gives the protein CASPIRGAKGGYTF. The chain has TRBV12-3 or TRBV12-4 and TRBJ1-2, with D possibly being TRBD1 (5 bases). V lost 8 bases, J lost 8 bases, and 21 bases lay in between. The CDR3 covers 14 residues.

The chain is built from TRBV20-1 and TRBJ1-6; 8 nucleotides match TRBD1. CDR1 and CDR2 (germline): DFQATT, SNEGSKA (reference sequence). Trimming at V came to 6 bases and at J to 0 bases, leaving 1 base not matched to a gene. The CDR3 contains 14 residues. CDR3 amino acids: CSAGQGSYNSPLHF. In DNA, the CDR3 is TGCAGTGCCGGACAGGGCTCCTATAATTCACCCCTCCACTTT.

This clonotype was counted many times. The chain is built from TRBV7-9 and TRBJ2-7, with TRBD2 identical over 10 bases. Trimming removed 4 bases from V and 4 bases from J; junction bases left unmatched: 13. CDR1 and CDR2 (germline): SEHNR, FQNEAQ (reference sequence). The CDR3 extends over 17 amino acids. In DNA, the CDR3 is TGTGCCAGCAGCTCCGCGATAGCGGGGGGACTGCGATACGAGCAGTACGTC. Encoded protein: CASSSAIAGGLRYEQYV.

This clonotype was seen many times. The gene calls are TRBV6-2 or TRBV6-3 and TRBJ1-5; 7 bases align to TRBD1. The V and J ends lost 5 bases and 3 bases, in that order; junction bases with no gene match: 10. The CDR3 has 16 amino acids. Per the germline V gene, CDR1 is MNHEY and CDR2 is SVGEGT. The CDR3 reads CASSPTRDSHNQPQHF. The CDR3 DNA is TGTGCCAGCAGTCCCACCCGGGACAGCCACAATCAGCCCCAGCATTTT.

This clonotype appeared many times. This chain uses TRBV25-1 with TRBJ2-5, with D maybe TRBD1 (6 bases). The germline gives CDR1 MGHDK, CDR2 SYGVNS. Trimming took off 0 bases at V and 4 bases at J, with 12 bases between the two ends. This CDR3 spans 15 amino acids. The CDR3 DNA sequence: TGTGCCAGCAGTGAATATTGGGGGCTGGGAGAGACCCAGTACTTC. Its translation is CASSEYWGLGETQYF.

This clonotype was picked up many times. The genes are TRBV9 and TRBJ2-7, with 8 bases matching TRBD2. V lost 4 bases, J lost 2 bases, and 11 bases stayed unmatched. This CDR3 has 16 amino acids. The germline gives CDR1 SGDLS, CDR2 YYNGEE. For the CDR3, the DNA is TGTGCCAGCAGCCCCTCCGGGAGGGGTTTACCCTACGAGCAGTACTTC. Protein product: CASSPSGRGLPYEQYF.

CDR3 residues: CASSVGQGSAEQYF. The CDR3 DNA follows: TGTGCCAGCAGCGTCGGACAGGGATCCGCCGAGCAGTACTTC. The V call is TRBV7-6, the J call TRBJ2-7; 8 positions match TRBD1. J lost 6 bases, V lost 5 bases, and 9 bases had no gene match. Germline loops: CDR1 SGHVS, CDR2 FNYEAQ. The CDR3 has 14 residues.

Ten or more counts support this clonotype. The genes are TRBV20-1 and TRBJ2-7, with 7 nucleotides matching TRBD1. There are 12 residues in the CDR3. In germline, CDR1 is DFQATT, CDR2 SNEGSKA (reference sequence). V was clipped by 6 bases and J by 3 bases; unmatched bases: 5. DNA of the CDR3: TGCAGTGCCACGGGACAGATCTACGAGCAGTACGTC. This codes for CSATGQIYEQYV.

This clonotype appeared a few times. This rearrangement joins TRBV5-4 to TRBJ2-3; 10 bases line up with TRBD2. The CDR3 length is 15 residues. Germline CDR1 SGHNT, CDR2 YYREEE (reference sequence). After removal of 2 bases from V and 6 bases from J, the junction contained 6 bases not matched to a gene. CDR3 nucleotides: TGTGCCAGCAGCTTTAAGCGGGGGGGCCTGGATACGCAGTATTTT. Its translation is CASSFKRGGLDTQYF.

This clonotype was seen many times. The chain carries TRBV19 and TRBJ2-7, with 9 bases that match TRBD1. Germline V CDR1 and CDR2: LNHDA, SQIVND (reference sequence). The J segment lost 6 bases and the V segment lost 3 bases, leaving 3 bases of the junction unmatched. This CDR3 has 13 amino acids. The CDR3 here is CASSMGTGREQYF. CDR3 DNA sequence: TGTGCCAGTAGTATGGGGACAGGGCGCGAGCAGTACTTC.

This clonotype was observed many times. CDR3 nucleotide sequence: TGTGCCAGCTCAACCCAAGGACAGGGGTATACTGAAGCTTTCTTT. Encoded protein: CASSTQGQGYTEAFF. This sequence joins TRBV19 and TRBJ1-1; 9 positions match TRBD1. Germline assignment: CDR1 LNHDA and CDR2 SQIVND (reference sequence). This CDR3 contains 15 residues. After removal of 9 bases from V and 5 bases from J, the junction contained 13 bases not matched to a gene.

The chain joins TRBV5-7 to TRBJ2-6; D is unclear. TRBV5-7 is treated as an ORF (open reading frame) with a function not yet certain. The CDR3 runs to 14 residues. V was clipped by 4 bases and J by 4 bases, with 9 bases between them. The CDR3 region has the DNA TGTGCCAGCAGCCCATATCACGGGGCCAACGTCCTGACTTTC. Amino acids: CASSPYHGANVLTF.

This rearrangement joins TRBV6-6 to TRBJ2-1, with D unresolved. The CDR3 extends over 13 amino acids. The V and J ends lost 4 bases and 1 base respectively, with 5 bases between them. Looked up from germline, CDR1 is MNHNY and CDR2 is SVGAGI (reference sequence). The CDR3 DNA follows: TGTGCCAGCAGTTCTGAATCCTACAATGAGCAGTTCTTC. Translation gives CASSSESYNEQFF.

This clonotype was found a few times. The chain uses TRBV6-6 and TRBJ2-3; 10 bases agree with TRBD1. The germline V gene encodes CDR1 MNHNY and CDR2 SVGAGI (reference sequence). The CDR3 has 15 amino acids. The trim removed 2 bases at V and 7 bases at J, leaving 6 bases unmatched. DNA for the CDR3: TGTGCCAGCAGTTACCGGGACAGGGGTTGGTATACGCAGTATTTT. It codes for CASSYRDRGWYTQYF.

The chain is built from TRBV20-1 and TRBJ2-2; no clear D. Per germline, CDR1 DFQATT and CDR2 SNEGSKA (reference sequence). V shed 6 bases and J shed 7 bases, with 6 bases lying between them. There are 10 residues in the CDR3. The CDR3 spells CSAAGGELFF. The CDR3 coding sequence is TGCAGTGCAGCAGGCGGGGAGCTGTTTTTT.

With respect to this clonotype: A read error may be the cause here, since a much bigger clone is one base away. The rearrangement joins TRBV29-1 to TRBJ1-5; D unresolved. CDR3 length: 13 amino acids. Germline-derived CDR1 and CDR2 are SQVTM and ANQGSEA. In DNA form, the CDR3 reads TGCAGCGTTGTGAGCGATAGCAAACAGCCCCAGCATTTT. The encoded protein is CSVVSDSKQPQHF.

This clonotype was seen ten or more times. The chain recombines TRBV6-5 with TRBJ2-5; possible D gene TRBD2, 5 bases. There are 15 residues in the CDR3. V dropped 2 bases and J dropped 0 bases, with 10 bases sitting between them. Germline V gene lookup returns CDR1 MNHEY and CDR2 SVGAGI. The DNA of the CDR3 is TGTGCCAGCAGTTACAGTTTGAGGGACCAAGAGACCCAGTACTTC. Its translation is CASSYSLRDQETQYF.

Written as DNA, the CDR3 is TGTGCCAGCAGCCAGCTAGTGGTCGCCTACAATGAGCAGTTCTTC. Protein: CASSQLVVAYNEQFF. This chain connects TRBV7-9 to TRBJ2-1, with no clear D. Looked up from germline, CDR1 is SEHNR and CDR2 is FQNEAQ (reference sequence). V lost 5 bases and J lost 2, with 13 bases in between. This CDR3 is 15 amino acids long.

The CDR3 protein is CASSPGQFSGANVLTF. CDR3 coding DNA: TGTGCCAGCAGCCCAGGACAGTTCTCTGGGGCCAACGTCCTGACTTTC. The chain combines TRBV5-8 with TRBJ2-6; the D gene is possibly TRBD1 (6 bases). Germline V gives CDR1 SGHTS, CDR2 YDEGEE. This CDR3 is 16 amino acids long. Trimming stripped 4 bases from V and 0 bases from J, with 11 bases between. The whole variable domain, remainder taken from reference TRBV5-8 and TRBJ2-6, is EAGVTQSPTHLIKTRGQQATLRCSPISGHTSVYWYQQALGLGLQFLLWYDEGEERNRGNFPPRFSGRQFPNYSSELNVNALELEDSALYLCASSPGQFSGANVLTFGAGSRLTVL.

The chain carries TRBV12-3 or TRBV12-4 and TRBJ1-2; D might be TRBD1 (6 bases). The CDR3 has 14 amino acids. Trimming pared 7 bases from V and 2 bases from J, leaving 14 bases between. CDR3 sequence reads: CASTWIGGNYGYTF. For the CDR3, the DNA is TGTGCCAGCACCTGGATAGGGGGGAACTATGGCTACACCTTC.

This chain uses TRBV7-9 with TRBJ2-5, with D perhaps TRBD1 (6 bases). The length of the CDR3 is 15 residues. Germline CDR1 is SEHNR and CDR2 is FQNEAQ (reference sequence). V was trimmed by 1 base and J by 2 bases, leaving 11 bases between them. CDR3 loop: CASSLVGAVQETQYF. CDR3 coding DNA: TGTGCCAGCAGCTTAGTGGGGGCCGTTCAAGAGACCCAGTACTTC. The whole variable domain, filled in from reference TRBV7-9 and TRBJ2-5, reads DTGVSQNPRHKITKRGQNVTFRCDPISEHNRLYWYRQTLGQGPEFLTYFQNEAQLEKSRLLSDRFSAERPKGSFSTLEIQRTEQGDSAMYLCASSLVGAVQETQYFGPGTRLLVL.

This clonotype was observed many times. V is TRBV12-3 or TRBV12-4 and J is TRBJ2-3, with unresolved D. V was pared by 2 bases and J by 1 base, with 7 bases between. The CDR3 sequence is 14 residues long. The CDR3 sequence: CASSLNRGTDTQYF. CDR3 bases: TGTGCCAGCAGTTTAAATCGTGGCACAGATACGCAGTATTTT.